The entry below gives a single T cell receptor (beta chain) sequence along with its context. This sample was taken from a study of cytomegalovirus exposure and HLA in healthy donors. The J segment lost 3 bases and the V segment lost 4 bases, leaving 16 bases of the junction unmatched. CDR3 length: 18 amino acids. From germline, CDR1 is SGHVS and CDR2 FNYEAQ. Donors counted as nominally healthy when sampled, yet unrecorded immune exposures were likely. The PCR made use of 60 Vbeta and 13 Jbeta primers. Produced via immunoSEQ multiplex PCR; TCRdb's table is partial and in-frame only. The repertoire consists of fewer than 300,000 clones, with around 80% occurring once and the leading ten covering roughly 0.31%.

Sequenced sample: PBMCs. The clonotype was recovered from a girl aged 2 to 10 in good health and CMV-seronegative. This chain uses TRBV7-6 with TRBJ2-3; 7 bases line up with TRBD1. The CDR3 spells CASSSSAQGNGRTDTQYF. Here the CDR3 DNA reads TGTGCCAGCAGCTCCAGCGCACAGGGGAACGGACGAACAGATACGCAGTATTTT.